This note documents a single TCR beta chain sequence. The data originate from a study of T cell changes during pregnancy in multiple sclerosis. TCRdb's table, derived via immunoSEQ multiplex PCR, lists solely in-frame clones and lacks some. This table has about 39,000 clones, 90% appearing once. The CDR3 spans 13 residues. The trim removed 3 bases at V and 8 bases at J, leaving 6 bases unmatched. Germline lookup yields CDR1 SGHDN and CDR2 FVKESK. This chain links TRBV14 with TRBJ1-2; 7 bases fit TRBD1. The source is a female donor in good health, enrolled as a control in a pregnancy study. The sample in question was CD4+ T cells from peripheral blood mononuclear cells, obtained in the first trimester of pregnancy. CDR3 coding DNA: TGTGCCAGCAGCCATAGGGACAGAGGAGGCTACACCTTC. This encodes CASSHRDRGGYTF. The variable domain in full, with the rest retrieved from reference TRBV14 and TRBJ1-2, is EAGVTQFPSHSVIEKGQTVTLRCDPISGHDNLYWYRRVMGKEIKFLLHFVKESKQDESGMPNNRFLAERTGGTYSTLKVQPAELEDSGVYFCASSHRDRGGYTFGSGTRLTVV.